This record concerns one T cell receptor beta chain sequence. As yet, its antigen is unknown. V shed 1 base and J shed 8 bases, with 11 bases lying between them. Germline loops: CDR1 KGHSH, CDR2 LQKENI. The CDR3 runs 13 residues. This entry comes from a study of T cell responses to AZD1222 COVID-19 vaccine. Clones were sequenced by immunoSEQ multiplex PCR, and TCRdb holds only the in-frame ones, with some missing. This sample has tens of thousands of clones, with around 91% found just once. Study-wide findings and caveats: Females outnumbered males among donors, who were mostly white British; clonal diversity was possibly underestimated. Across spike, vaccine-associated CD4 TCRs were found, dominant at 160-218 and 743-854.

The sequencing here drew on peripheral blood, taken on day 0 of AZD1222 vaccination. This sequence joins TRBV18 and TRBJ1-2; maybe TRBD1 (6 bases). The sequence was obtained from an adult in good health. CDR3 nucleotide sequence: TGTGCCAGCTCACCACGCAGGGGAGAGGGCTACACCTTC. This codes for CASSPRRGEGYTF.